The next 11 T cell receptor beta chains were all read from a single sample in a study of human T cells and chemical hapten exposure. TCRdb used MiXCR to reprocess the RACE reads, holding one entry per CDR3 protein. The sample shows around 110,000 distinct CDR3 sequences, roughly 12% of them seen only once. Time point of the sample: pre-sensitization, week 0. Noted treatment: therapeutic diphenylcyclopropenone sensitization with weekly scalp DPC. Sequencing was performed on whole blood, taken in connection with sensitization to the hapten diphenylcyclopropenone (DPC). Source of these receptors: a woman between 45 and 60 years old with alopecia areata. Some clones in this sample may be carry-over from other donors' samples.

This clonotype turned up a few times. This chain uses TRBV11-2 with TRBJ2-1; 9 bases align to TRBD2. V gave up 5 bases and J gave up 0 bases; unmatched junction bases: 5. Germline CDR1 and CDR2: SGHAT and FQNNGV. There are 16 residues in the CDR3. Here the CDR3 DNA reads TGTGCCAGCAGCCGTCTAGCGGGATCCTCCTACAATGAGCAGTTCTTC. Its protein is CASSRLAGSSYNEQFF.

V gene TRBV28 combines with J gene TRBJ2-5; the D is unclear. The CDR3 is 12 residues long. Germline V lookup: CDR1 MDHEN, CDR2 SYDVKM. Trimming left V 4 bases short and J 5 bases short, with 8 bases between. The chain's CDR3 is CASSWVHETQYF. The CDR3 nucleotides read TGTGCCAGCAGTTGGGTACACGAGACCCAGTACTTC.

This chain uses TRBV6-6 with TRBJ2-5, with 8 bases aligning to TRBD2. Germline V CDR1 and CDR2: MNHNY, SVGAGI (reference sequence). This CDR3 comprises 16 residues. The junction had 10 bases not matched to a gene; V was cut back by 5 bases and J by 2 bases. The CDR3 DNA sequence: TGTGCCAGCAGTCCGACTAGCGCCCATATGCAAGAGACCCAGTACTTC. Translation gives CASSPTSAHMQETQYF.

The chain is built from TRBV9 and TRBJ2-7; no definite D call. This CDR3 has 13 amino acids. Trimming cost V 4 bases and J 3 bases, with 11 bases left between them. CDR1 SGDLS and CDR2 YYNGEE come from the germline V gene. CDR3 sequence (DNA): TGTGCCAGCAGCAGGACGACGGGCTACGAGCAGTACTTC. Translation gives CASSRTTGYEQYF. The full variable domain, completed using reference TRBV9 and TRBJ2-7, is DSGVTQTPKHLITATGQRVTLRCSPRSGDLSVYWYQQSLDQGLQFLIQYYNGEERAKGNILERFSAQQFPDLHSELNLSSLELGDSALYFCASSRTTGYEQYFGPGTRLTVT.

The V gene is TRBV27, the J gene TRBJ2-1, with D hard to call. V gave up 3 bases and J gave up 0 bases, with 18 bases separating them. Germline CDR1 is MNHEY and CDR2 is SMNVEV (reference sequence). The CDR3 is 18 residues long. The CDR3 DNA is TGTGCCAGCAGTTTGTCAGCGCCCCAACACAGCTCCTACAATGAGCAGTTCTTC. As protein: CASSLSAPQHSSYNEQFF.

The sample holds many counts of this clonotype. The chain uses TRBV27 and TRBJ2-7; a possible D gene is TRBD1 (6 bases). There are 14 residues in the CDR3. The ends were cut back, 6 bases at V and 2 bases at J, with 14 bases in the middle. The germline V gene encodes CDR1 MNHEY and CDR2 SMNVEV (reference sequence). This CDR3 reads CASSPYREAYEQYF. CDR3 DNA: TGTGCCAGCAGCCCTTACAGGGAAGCCTACGAGCAGTACTTC.

The gene calls are TRBV28 and TRBJ2-7; perhaps TRBD1 as D (6 bases). Trimming stripped 4 bases from V and 5 bases from J, with 12 bases between. Germline CDR1 is MDHEN and CDR2 is SYDVKM. This CDR3 has 13 amino acids. CDR3 region: CASSSGQLHEQYF. CDR3 sequence (DNA): TGTGCCAGCAGTTCAGGACAGCTCCACGAGCAGTACTTC.

This clonotype was picked up a small number of times. The rearrangement links TRBV11-2 to TRBJ2-3; 10 nucleotides agree with TRBD2. CDR3 length equals 15 residues. Per the germline V gene, CDR1 is SGHAT and CDR2 is FQNNGV. V trimming: 6 bases; J trimming: 4 bases; junction bases outside the gene matches: 7. In DNA form, the CDR3 reads TGTGCCAGCAGTTCACAGCGGGGGGGCCCAGATACGCAGTATTTT. Encoded protein: CASSSQRGGPDTQYF.

This clonotype was observed a handful of times. The chain couples TRBV5-3 to TRBJ2-7; D gene uncertain. TRBV5-3 is an ORF; its function is uncertain. Trimming shortened V by 2 bases and J by 2 bases, and 5 bases separated the two germline ends. This CDR3 region has 12 residues. The CDR3 is CARSLPPYEQYF. CDR3 sequence (DNA): TGTGCCAGAAGCTTACCCCCCTACGAGCAGTACTTC.

This clonotype was detected only a few times. This sequence joins TRBV12-3 or TRBV12-4 and TRBJ1-5; no clear D gene. The germline V and J ends were trimmed by 6 bases and 2 bases, with 8 bases remaining between them. CDR3 length equals 13 residues. CDR3 bases: TGTGCCAGCAGCGCTCTTGGCAATCAGCCCCAGCATTTT. Amino acid sequence: CASSALGNQPQHF.

CDR3 sequence reads: CASKKFPDTEAFF. CDR3 sequence (DNA): TGTGCCAGCAAAAAATTTCCTGACACTGAAGCTTTCTTT. This chain links TRBV9 with TRBJ1-1, with D hard to call. CDR3 length: 13 residues. Germline assignment: CDR1 SGDLS and CDR2 YYNGEE. Deletions cut 6 bases from V and 3 bases from J, with 12 bases between. Full variable domain (outside the CDR3, taken from reference TRBV9 and TRBJ1-1): DSGVTQTPKHLITATGQRVTLRCSPRSGDLSVYWYQQSLDQGLQFLIQYYNGEERAKGNILERFSAQQFPDLHSELNLSSLELGDSALYFCASKKFPDTEAFFGQGTRLTVV.